The rows below give T cell receptor beta chains drawn from one sample of a study of OX40 agonist ivuxolimab in advanced cancers. Only in-frame clones appear in the TCRdb table, and some are missing; sequencing was by immunoSEQ multiplex PCR. This table holds tens of thousands of clones, roughly 76% found once. The material was CD4+ or CD8+ T cells sorted from blood, obtained in a trial of the OX40 agonist ivuxolimab. These receptors were obtained from an adult with an advanced solid tumor such as melanoma, head and neck, liver or kidney cancer. Each CDR3 is given without its conserved first and last residue. A D gene is named only where the DNA matches it firmly. Not every row has a clone size; where given, it reads once, few, many or a size class.

TRBJ2-5	NA	TRBV11-2	NA	10	ASSQGQETQY
TRBJ2-6	NA	TRBV19	NA	13	ASSIDRFGANVLT
TRBJ1-5	few	TRBV19	NA	12	ASSLGHSNQPQH
TRBJ2-5	NA	TRBV21-1	NA	9	ASSTEETQY
NA	once	TRBV21-1	NA	14	ASSPSADSHSYEQY
TRBJ2-7	few	TRBV28	TRBD2	15	ASSLAPGTSGEHEQY
TRBJ2-2	NA	TRBV6-5	TRBD2	13	ASSPPGGRTGELF
TRBJ1-5	NA	TRBV6-5	NA	13	ASSYQAGPNQPQH
TRBJ2-2	NA	TRBV7-3	TRBD1	12	ASSSGTDRGELF
TRBJ2-1	NA	TRBV5-1	TRBD1	14	ASSLEQGAPQNEQF
TRBJ2-5	NA	TRBV6-1	NA	12	ASKVGRDKETQY
TRBJ1-6	NA	TRBV7-9	NA	16	ASSLGWPRSSYNSPLH
TRBJ1-1	NA	TRBV5-1	NA	14	ASSLDGARGGTEAF
TRBJ1-4	NA	TRBV7-8	NA	14	ASSLERVATNEKLF
TRBJ1-3	NA	TRBV7-9	NA	14	ASSSRGTSSGNTIY
TRBJ2-7	few	TRBV7-7	TRBD2	16	ASSFRDPAGGPTYEQY
TRBJ1-6	NA	TRBV6-5	TRBD1	13	ASSYSGQANSPLH
TRBJ2-1	NA	TRBV27	TRBD2	15	ASSRTSGSLSYNEQF
TRBJ2-6	NA	TRBV28	NA	13	ASSPQGSGANVLT
TRBJ1-1	NA	TRBV2	TRBD1	13	ASRPGQGGNTEAF
TRBJ1-5	NA	TRBV6-5	NA	12	ASSYRRSNQPQH
TRBJ2-3	few	TRBV7-9	TRBD2	13	ASSRSGGSTDTQY
TRBJ2-1	NA	TRBV9	TRBD2	13	ASSPLSGEDNEQF
TRBJ2-7	NA	TRBV28	TRBD2	14	ASSPFRGRATYEQY
TRBJ2-1	NA	TRBV7-9	TRBD1	14	ASSSLPGQGDNEQF
TRBJ1-2	few	TRBV4-1	NA	12	ASSQGSRANGYT
TRBJ2-5	NA	TRBV5-4	NA	12	ASRTGVQGETQY
TRBJ1-1	once	TRBV6-4	NA	11	ASSEMVSTEAF
NA	NA	TRBV5-6	TRBD1	12	ASRSTGADHEQY
TRBJ2-2	NA	TRBV18	NA	14	ASSPPKNANTGELF
TRBJ2-3	NA	TRBV10-2	NA	13	ASSEVGGNTDTQY
TRBJ2-6	NA	TRBV19	TRBD1	15	ASRDAGGAAGANVLT
TRBJ1-5	NA	TRBV4-1	NA	13	ASSPKGSAGQPQH
TRBJ1-5	few	TRBV7-8	NA	12	ASSPRAGNQPQH
TRBJ2-1	NA	TRBV7-2	TRBD2	17	ASSLGLAGARPSYNEQF
TRBJ2-7	NA	TRBV4-1	TRBD1	14	ASSQPRTGVSYEQY
TRBJ2-5	NA	TRBV7-2	TRBD2	13	ASSHPSGPEQTQY
TRBJ1-5	few	TRBV2	NA	12	ASSPDSPNQPQH
TRBJ1-6	NA	TRBV4-1	TRBD1	13	ASSQGQGVTSPLH
TRBJ1-6	NA	TRBV4-1	TRBD1	16	ASSQGDRAVSYNSPLH
TRBJ2-7	few	TRBV29-1	TRBD1	11	SAGQGSFGEQY
TRBJ1-4	NA	TRBV4-1	TRBD1	12	ASSQEGDSEKLF
TRBJ2-5	NA	TRBV21-1	NA	19	ASSKAGGRLLGRRRDETQY
TRBJ2-2	NA	TRBV7-9	TRBD2	13	ASSLNSGTTGELF
TRBJ2-7	NA	TRBV5-1	NA	13	ASSLAVAGVYEQY
TRBJ2-1	NA	TRBV29-1	NA	10	SLAGVYNEQF
TRBJ2-3	NA	TRBV7-8	NA	13	ASSFGRRRGIEQY
TRBJ2-5	NA	TRBV30	NA	10	AWSFFGETQY
TRBJ1-1	NA	TRBV27	NA	11	ASGTSRNTEAF